The 11 T cell receptor beta chains listed next were all sequenced from one sample in a study of T cells in Graves' hyperthyroidism and ophthalmopathy (dated by TCRdb to the late 2010s). The library was generated by multiplex PCR. Sequencing relied on an Illumina HiSeq 2000. Amplification of TCR beta CDR3 regions was carried out from RNA transcripts. The TCR CDR3 was subjected to a first round of RT-PCR using the HTBI primer set and the Qiagen OneStep RT-PCR kit. TCRdb trimmed the raw reads at Q25, called clones with MiXCR and kept productive beta chains. Under each unique CDR3 protein, matching rows form one entry showing the most common genes and DNA. In this sample the table shows 250,000 to 400,000 distinct CDR3 sequences, roughly an eighth of which occur a single time. 34% of the sample belongs to the ten largest clones. Sequenced input: blood. These receptors came from a woman aged 35 to 49 with Graves' ophthalmopathy.

This clonotype was observed many times. The gene calls are TRBV10-3 and TRBJ2-1; 8 bases are a match to TRBD2. The CDR3 consists of 14 residues. Losses at the gene ends were 5 bases for V and 2 bases for J; bases not matched to a gene: 2. Germline-derived CDR1 and CDR2 are ENHRY and SYGVKD. CDR3 amino acids: CAISLAGPYNEQFF. DNA for the CDR3: TGTGCCATCAGTTTAGCGGGACCCTACAATGAGCAGTTCTTC.

This clonotype was observed at least ten times. The genes are TRBV10-3 and TRBJ2-3; D is possibly TRBD2 (5 bases). V was cut by 2 bases and J by 4 bases, with 7 bases left in between. Germline V gives CDR1 ENHRY, CDR2 SYGVKD. CDR3 length equals 13 residues. CDR3 in DNA: TGTGCCATCAGTGAGACTAGTTCAGATACGCAGTATTTT. It yields the protein CAISETSSDTQYF.

A word on this clonotype: A read error may be the cause here, since a much bigger clone is one base away. This chain uses TRBV7-2 with TRBJ2-1; 7 nucleotides match TRBD1. The CDR3 covers 15 residues. V lost 1 base, J lost 5 bases, and 5 bases stayed unmatched. Germline-derived CDR1 and CDR2 are SGHTA and FQGNSA. The CDR3 region has the DNA TGTGCCAGCAGCTTAGGTAACAGGGGAGACAATGAGCAGTTCTTC. The encoded protein is CASSLGNRGDNEQFF.

This clonotype has at least ten counts. The chain couples TRBV9 to TRBJ1-1, with a possible D match to TRBD1 (5 bases). Trimming removed 4 bases at V and 8 bases at J, with 18 bases between. Germline V CDR1 and CDR2: SGDLS, YYNGEE. The CDR3 has 14 residues. The CDR3 nucleotides are TGTGCCAGCAGCCCCCCCGCCGGGGCCCCGGAAGCTTTCTTT. This translates into CASSPPAGAPEAFF.

The sample holds many counts of this clonotype. This chain uses TRBV12-3 or TRBV12-4 with TRBJ2-7; D not certain. V shed 3 bases and J shed 2 bases, with 11 bases lying between them. There are 14 residues in the CDR3. The CDR3 here is CASSFLSVPYEQYF. As DNA, the CDR3 is TGTGCCAGCAGTTTTCTCTCGGTCCCCTACGAGCAGTACTTC.

This chain joins TRBV10-3 and TRBJ2-1; D possibly matches TRBD1 or TRBD2 (7 bases each). Germline-derived CDR1 and CDR2 are ENHRY and SYGVKD. This CDR3 comprises 13 residues. Trimming left V 8 bases short and J 7 bases short, with 15 bases between. The CDR3 nucleotides read TGTGCCATCGCTGGGCAGGGGGGGAATGAGCAGTTCTTC. The encoded protein is CAIAGQGGNEQFF.

The table lists this clonotype with many counts. Mismatch with germline at one junction end may stem from a read error. The gene calls are TRBV6-1 and TRBJ2-3; D may be TRBD2 (5 bases). The CDR3 spans 15 residues. Germline V gene sequence: CDR1 MNHNS, CDR2 SASEGT. CDR3 amino acids: CASSEALAGTDTQYF. DNA of the CDR3: TGTGCCAGCAGCGAAGCGCTAGCAGGCACAGATACGCAGTATTTT.

This clonotype was counted ten times or more. The CDR3 nucleotides are TGCAGTGCTAGAGGGGGACTAGCGGGAGGTCTCTACGAGCAGTACTTC. Its translation: CSARGGLAGGLYEQYF. V is TRBV20-1 and J is TRBJ2-7, with TRBD2 matching 15 bases. Germline V gene lookup returns CDR1 DFQATT and CDR2 SNEGSKA (reference sequence). The length of the CDR3 is 16 residues. V gave up 1 base and J gave up 3 bases; unmatched junction bases: 4.

This clonotype was detected many times. CDR3 DNA sequence: TGTGCCAGCAGCGTCGACATCCCGTCAGTCGAGCAGTACTTC. It specifies CASSVDIPSVEQYF. The V and J genes are TRBV2 and TRBJ2-7; no clear D. There are 14 residues in the CDR3. Per germline, CDR1 SNHLY and CDR2 FYNNEI. Between the trimmed V and J ends, which lost 6 bases and 6 bases, there was a span of 18 bases. The full variable domain, completed using reference TRBV2 and TRBJ2-7, is EPEVTQTPSHQVTQMGQEVILRCVPISNHLYFYWYRQILGQKVEFLVSFYNNEISEKSEIFDDQFSVERPDGSNFTLKIRSTKLEDSAMYFCASSVDIPSVEQYFGPGTRLTVT.

The table lists this clonotype with a few counts. The chain joins TRBV27 to TRBJ2-7; 7 positions agree with TRBD1. Germline CDR1 is MNHEY and CDR2 is SMNVEV (reference sequence). The length of the CDR3 is 14 residues. V trimming: 5 bases; J trimming: 1 base; junction bases outside the gene matches: 5. CDR3 bases: TGTGCCAGCAGTCCTCTGACAGGGTCCTACGAGCAGTACTTC. Its protein is CASSPLTGSYEQYF.

This clonotype showed up just a few times. The V and J genes are TRBV5-6 and TRBJ2-1; 12 nucleotides align to TRBD2. V shed 5 bases and J 0 bases; nucleotides not matched to a gene: 6. CDR3 size: 17 residues. Germline V gene lookup returns CDR1 SGHDT and CDR2 YYEEEE. CDR3 protein: CASRPSGGALSYNEQFF. The CDR3 DNA reads TGTGCCAGCAGGCCTAGCGGGGGGGCCCTCTCCTACAATGAGCAGTTCTTC.